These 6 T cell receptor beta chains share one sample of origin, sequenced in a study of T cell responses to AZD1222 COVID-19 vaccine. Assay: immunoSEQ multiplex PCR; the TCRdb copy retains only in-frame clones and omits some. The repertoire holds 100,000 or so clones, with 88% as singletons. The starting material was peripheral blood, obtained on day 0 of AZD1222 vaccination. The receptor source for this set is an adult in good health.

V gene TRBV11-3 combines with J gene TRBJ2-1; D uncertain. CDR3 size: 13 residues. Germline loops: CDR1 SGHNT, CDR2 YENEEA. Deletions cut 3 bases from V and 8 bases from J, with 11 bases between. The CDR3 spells CASSFPLVDEQFF. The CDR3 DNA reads TGTGCCAGCAGCTTTCCCCTCGTGGATGAGCAGTTCTTC.

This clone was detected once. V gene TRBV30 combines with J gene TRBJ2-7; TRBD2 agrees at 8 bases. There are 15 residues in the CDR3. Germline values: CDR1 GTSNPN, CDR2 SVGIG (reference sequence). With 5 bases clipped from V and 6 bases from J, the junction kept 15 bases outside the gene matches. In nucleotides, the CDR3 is TGTGCCTGGGAGGGCGGGACTAGTGATAACCTCGAGCAGTACTTC. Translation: CAWEGGTSDNLEQYF.

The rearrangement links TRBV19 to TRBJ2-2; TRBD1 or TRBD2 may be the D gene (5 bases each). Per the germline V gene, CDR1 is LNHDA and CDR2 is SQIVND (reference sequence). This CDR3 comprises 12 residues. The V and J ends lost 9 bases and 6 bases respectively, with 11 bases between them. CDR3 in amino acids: CASQRGPGELFF. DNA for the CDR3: TGTGCCAGCCAGAGGGGTCCCGGGGAGCTGTTTTTT.

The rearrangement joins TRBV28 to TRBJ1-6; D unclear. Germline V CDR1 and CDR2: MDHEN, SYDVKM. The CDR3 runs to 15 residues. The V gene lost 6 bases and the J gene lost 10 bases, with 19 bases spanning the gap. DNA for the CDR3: TGTGCCAGCAGCCCCGAGGATGGACTTGGATCACCCCTCCACTTT. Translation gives CASSPEDGLGSPLHF. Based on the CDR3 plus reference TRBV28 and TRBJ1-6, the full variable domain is DVKVTQSSRYLVKRTGEKVFLECVQDMDHENMFWYRQDPGLGLRLIYFSYDVKMKEKGDIPEGYSVSREKKERFSLILESASTNQTSMYLCASSPEDGLGSPLHFGNGTRLTVT.

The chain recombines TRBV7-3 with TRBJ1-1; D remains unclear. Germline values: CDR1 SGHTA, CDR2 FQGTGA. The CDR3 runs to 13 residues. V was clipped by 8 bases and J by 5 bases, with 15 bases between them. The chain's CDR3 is CASRPAAGTEAFF. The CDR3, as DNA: TGTGCCAGCCGCCCGGCAGCCGGGACTGAAGCTTTCTTT.

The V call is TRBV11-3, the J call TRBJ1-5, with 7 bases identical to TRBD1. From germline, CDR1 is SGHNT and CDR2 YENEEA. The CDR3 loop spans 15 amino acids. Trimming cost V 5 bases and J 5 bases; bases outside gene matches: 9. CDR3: CASSPRQGGDQPQHF. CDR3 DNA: TGTGCCAGCAGCCCCCGACAGGGAGGAGATCAGCCCCAGCATTTT.